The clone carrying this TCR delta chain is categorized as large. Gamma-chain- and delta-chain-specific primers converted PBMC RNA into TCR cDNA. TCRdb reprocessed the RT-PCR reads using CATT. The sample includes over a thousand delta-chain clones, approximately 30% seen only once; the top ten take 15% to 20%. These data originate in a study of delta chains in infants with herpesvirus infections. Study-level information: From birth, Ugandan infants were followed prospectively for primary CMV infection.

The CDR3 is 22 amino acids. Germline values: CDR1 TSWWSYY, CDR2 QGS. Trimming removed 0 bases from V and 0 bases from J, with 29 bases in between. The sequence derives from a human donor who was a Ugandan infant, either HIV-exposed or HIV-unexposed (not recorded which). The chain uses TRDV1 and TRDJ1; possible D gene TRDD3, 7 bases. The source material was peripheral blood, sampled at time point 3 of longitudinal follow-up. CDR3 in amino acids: CALGELSERGDCLPKYTDKLIF. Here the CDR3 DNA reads TGTGCTCTTGGGGAACTCTCCGAGAGGGGGGATTGCCTTCCAAAGTACACCGATAAACTCATCTTT.